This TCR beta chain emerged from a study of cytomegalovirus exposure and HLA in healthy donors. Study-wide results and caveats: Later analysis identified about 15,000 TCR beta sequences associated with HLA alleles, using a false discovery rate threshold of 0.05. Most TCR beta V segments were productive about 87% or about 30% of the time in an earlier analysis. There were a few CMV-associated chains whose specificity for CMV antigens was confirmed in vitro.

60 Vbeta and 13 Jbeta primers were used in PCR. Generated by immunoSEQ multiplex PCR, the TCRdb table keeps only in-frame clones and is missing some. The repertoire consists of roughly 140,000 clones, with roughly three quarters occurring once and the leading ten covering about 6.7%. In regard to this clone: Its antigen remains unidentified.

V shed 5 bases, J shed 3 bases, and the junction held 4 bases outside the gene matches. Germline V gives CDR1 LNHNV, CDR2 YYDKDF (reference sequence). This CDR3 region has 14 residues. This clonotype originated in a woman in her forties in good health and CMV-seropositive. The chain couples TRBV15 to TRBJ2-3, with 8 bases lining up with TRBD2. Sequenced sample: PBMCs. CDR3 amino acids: CATSERGWTDTQYF. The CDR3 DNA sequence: TGTGCCACCAGCGAGCGGGGGTGGACAGATACGCAGTATTTT.